This T cell receptor beta chain was recovered during a study of T cell responses to AZD1222 COVID-19 vaccine. Study-level points and caveats: In all cases, repertoires were sampled only after the peak T cell response. The donors showed a predominance of white British ancestry and of females, with possible underestimation of clonal diversity. Spike as a whole was targeted by vaccine-associated CD4 TCRs, dominant at 160-218 and 743-854.

Germline CDR1 MNHEY, CDR2 SMNVEV (reference sequence). This CDR3 contains 13 residues. The germline V and J ends were trimmed by 6 bases and 0 bases, with 6 bases remaining between them. As concerns this clone: Antigen specificity is unknown.

Generated by immunoSEQ multiplex PCR, the TCRdb table keeps only in-frame clones and is missing some. Of approximately 150,000 clones in the sample, around 92% were seen once. The chain uses TRBV27 and TRBJ1-3; D gene unclear. The source is an adult in good health. Sample: peripheral blood, taken on day 0 of MenACWY control vaccination. CDR3 nucleotides: TGTGCCAGCAGACCTTCCTCTGGAAACACCATATATTTT. Translating it yields CASRPSSGNTIYF.